Detailed here is one T cell receptor beta chain. Its recognized antigen is unknown. No base-level quality is on record; no much larger clone is a single base apart. The data belong to a study of T cell changes during pregnancy in multiple sclerosis (dated by TCRdb to the late 2010s). In terms of the full investigation: The study examined how the T cell repertoire changed over the course of pregnancy in women with multiple sclerosis.

Library preparation used the immunoSEQ multiplex PCR assay. TCRdb stores this immuneACCESS table with in-frame sequences only. Part of the clones is absent; in the studies checked, under half of the shortfall reflects unresolved V genes, and no reason is known for the rest. The sample table records about 40,000 clones; just over 90% of these occur just once. The top ten clones comprise around 1.3% of the sample. The source is a female donor with multiple sclerosis, enrolled in a pregnancy study. This specimen was peripheral blood, taken before pregnancy.

The DNA is as follows: TGTGCCAGCAGCCAAGATAGGCGGTCCCAAGAGACCCAGTACTTC. Its coded protein is CASSQDRRSQETQYF. The rearrangement combines TRBV14 with TRBJ2-5; there is no confident call for the D gene. The V end loses 0 bases and the J end loses 1 base, and a stretch of 9 bases separates them. From the cysteine up to the phenylalanine, the CDR3 has a length of 15 residues. Of all the DNA, just the CDR3 is kept, 45 bases in frame from base 1. CDR1 and CDR2 are read off the germline V gene as SGHDN and FVKESK.